The source of this TCR beta chain is a study of T cell repertoires in cytomegalovirus infection. Across the study: An indication of both CMV infection and matching HLA type came from public TCR beta signatures. Study-wide results and caveats: CMV-specific TCR beta clonotypes restricted by HLA-C were the ones dominating the ex vivo response. Adding up the frequency of public TCR beta families identified people who carried CMV plus the relevant HLA.

The sample holds a few counts of this clonotype. The target antigen is unknown. The CDR3 consists of 15 residues. The germline V gene encodes CDR1 MNHNS and CDR2 SASEGT. Deletions cut 3 bases from V and 7 bases from J, with 13 bases between. MiXCR, applied by TCRdb to the reads, yields one record per CDR3 protein. Of approximately 700,000 distinct CDR3 sequences listed, 35% were seen once; the top ten hold around 3%. This TCR was recovered from a human donor in good health (CMV status not recorded). Some clones in this sample may be carry-over from other donors' samples. This rearrangement joins TRBV6-1 to TRBJ1-6, with D possibly matching TRBD1 (6 bases). Sequenced: PBMCs. Here the CDR3 reads CASSDKGGKNSPLHF. DNA for the CDR3: TGTGCCAGCAGTGATAAAGGGGGGAAGAATTCACCCCTCCACTTT.